This T cell receptor beta chain was found in a study of cytomegalovirus exposure and HLA in healthy donors. CDR1 is MRHNA, CDR2 SNTAGT, per germline. This CDR3 comprises 15 residues. V lost 6 bases to trimming and J lost 4 bases; unmatched junction nucleotides: 7. Primers for the PCR totalled 60 Vbeta and 13 Jbeta. Profiling relied on immunoSEQ multiplex PCR, and the TCRdb table lists in-frame clones only, not all of them. The sample yields 150,000 to 250,000 clones, around 79% seen once. This sequence originates from a girl under 18 in good health and CMV-seropositive. The rearrangement joins TRBV6-4 to TRBJ2-3, with 10 nucleotides matching TRBD2. The material sequenced was PBMCs. CDR3 residues: CASRETSGAADTQYF. CDR3 sequence (DNA): TGTGCCAGCAGAGAAACTAGCGGGGCCGCAGATACGCAGTATTTT.